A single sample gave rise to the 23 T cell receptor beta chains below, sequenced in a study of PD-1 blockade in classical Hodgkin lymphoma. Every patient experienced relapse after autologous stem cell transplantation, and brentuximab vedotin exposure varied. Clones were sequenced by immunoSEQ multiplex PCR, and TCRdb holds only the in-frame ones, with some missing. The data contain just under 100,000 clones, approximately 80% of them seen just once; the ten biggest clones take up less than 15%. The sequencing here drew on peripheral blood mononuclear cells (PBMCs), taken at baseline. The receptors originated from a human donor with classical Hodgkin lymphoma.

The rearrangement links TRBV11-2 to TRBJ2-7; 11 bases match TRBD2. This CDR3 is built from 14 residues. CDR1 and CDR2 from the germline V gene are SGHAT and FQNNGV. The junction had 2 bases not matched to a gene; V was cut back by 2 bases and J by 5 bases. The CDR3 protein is CASSLLAGGNEQYF. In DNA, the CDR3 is TGTGCCAGCAGCTTACTAGCGGGAGGAAACGAGCAGTACTTC.

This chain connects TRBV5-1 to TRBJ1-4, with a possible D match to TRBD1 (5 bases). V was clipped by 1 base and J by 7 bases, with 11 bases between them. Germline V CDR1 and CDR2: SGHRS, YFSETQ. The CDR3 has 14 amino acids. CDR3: CASSLQGRSEKLFF. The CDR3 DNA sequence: TGCGCCAGCAGCTTGCAGGGTAGGAGTGAAAAACTGTTTTTT. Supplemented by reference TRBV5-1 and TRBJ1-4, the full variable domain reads KAGVTQTPRYLIKTRGQQVTLSCSPISGHRSVSWYQQTPGQGLQFLFEYFSETQRNKGNFPGRFSGRQFSNSRSEMNVSTLELGDSALYLCASSLQGRSEKLFFGSGTQLSVL.

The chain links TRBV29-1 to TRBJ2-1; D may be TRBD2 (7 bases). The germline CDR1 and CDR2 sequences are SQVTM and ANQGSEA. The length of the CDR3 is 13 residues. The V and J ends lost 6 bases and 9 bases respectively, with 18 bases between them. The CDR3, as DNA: TGCAGCGTCCGACAGGCAGGGGAGGGTGAGCAGTTCTTC. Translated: CSVRQAGEGEQFF.

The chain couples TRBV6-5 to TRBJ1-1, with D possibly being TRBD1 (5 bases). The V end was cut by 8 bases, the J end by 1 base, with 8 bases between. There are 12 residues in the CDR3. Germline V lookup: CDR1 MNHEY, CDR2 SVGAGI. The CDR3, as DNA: TGTGCCAGCCAGGGACGGAACACTGAAGCTTTCTTT. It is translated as CASQGRNTEAFF.

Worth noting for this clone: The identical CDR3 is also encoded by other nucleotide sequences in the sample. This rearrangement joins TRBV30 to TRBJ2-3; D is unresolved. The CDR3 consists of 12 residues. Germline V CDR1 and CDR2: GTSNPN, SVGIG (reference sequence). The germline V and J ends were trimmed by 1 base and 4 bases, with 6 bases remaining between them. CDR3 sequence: CAWSDGADTQYF. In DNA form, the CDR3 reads TGTGCCTGGAGTGATGGCGCAGATACGCAGTATTTT.

The CDR3 region has the DNA TGTGCCAGCAGGGGGGGAGCTTGGGAGCAGTACTTC. Its translation: CASRGGAWEQYF. The rearrangement links TRBV7-2 to TRBJ2-7; a possible D gene is TRBD2 (6 bases). CDR1 is SGHTA, CDR2 FQGNSA, per germline. CDR3 length equals 12 residues. The germline V and J ends were trimmed by 6 bases and 7 bases, with 13 bases remaining between them.

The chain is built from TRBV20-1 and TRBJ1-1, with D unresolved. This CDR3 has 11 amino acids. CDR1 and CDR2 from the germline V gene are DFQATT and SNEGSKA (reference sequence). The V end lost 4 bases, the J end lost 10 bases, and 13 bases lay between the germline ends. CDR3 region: CSAIWTRGAFF. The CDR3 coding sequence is TGCAGTGCTATATGGACCCGGGGAGCTTTCTTT.

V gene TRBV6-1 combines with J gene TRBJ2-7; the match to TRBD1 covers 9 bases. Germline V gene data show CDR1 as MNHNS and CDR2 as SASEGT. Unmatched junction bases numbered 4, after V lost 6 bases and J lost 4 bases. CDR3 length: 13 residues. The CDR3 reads CASRGTGTYEQYF. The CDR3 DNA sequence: TGTGCCAGCAGGGGGACAGGGACTTACGAGCAGTACTTC.

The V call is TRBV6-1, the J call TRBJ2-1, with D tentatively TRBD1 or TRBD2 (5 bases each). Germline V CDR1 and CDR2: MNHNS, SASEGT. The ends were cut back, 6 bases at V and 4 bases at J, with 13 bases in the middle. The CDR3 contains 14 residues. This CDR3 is CASRGESRYNEQFF. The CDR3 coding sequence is TGTGCCAGCAGAGGGGAGTCGAGATACAATGAGCAGTTCTTC.

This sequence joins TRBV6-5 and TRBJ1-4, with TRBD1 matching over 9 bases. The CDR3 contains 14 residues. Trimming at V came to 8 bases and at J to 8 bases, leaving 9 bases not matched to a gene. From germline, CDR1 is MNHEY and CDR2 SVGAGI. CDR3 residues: CASGHRGPREKLFF. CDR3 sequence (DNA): TGTGCCAGCGGTCACAGGGGGCCTCGAGAAAAACTGTTTTTT.

This CDR3 is CAIGAPFLLPYNEQFF. The DNA for the CDR3 is TGTGCCATCGGGGCCCCTTTCTTGCTTCCCTACAATGAGCAGTTCTTC. The chain joins TRBV2 to TRBJ2-1; D tentatively fits TRBD1 or TRBD2 (5 bases each). This CDR3 is 16 amino acids long. Germline assignment: CDR1 SNHLY and CDR2 FYNNEI. Trimming cost V 10 bases and J 2 bases, with 21 bases left between them.

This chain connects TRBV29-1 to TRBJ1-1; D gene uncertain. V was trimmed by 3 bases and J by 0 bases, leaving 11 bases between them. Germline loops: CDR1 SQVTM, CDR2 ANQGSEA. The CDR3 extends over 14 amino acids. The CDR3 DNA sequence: TGCAGCGTTGACCCCCAGAGGATGAACACTGAAGCTTTCTTT. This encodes CSVDPQRMNTEAFF.

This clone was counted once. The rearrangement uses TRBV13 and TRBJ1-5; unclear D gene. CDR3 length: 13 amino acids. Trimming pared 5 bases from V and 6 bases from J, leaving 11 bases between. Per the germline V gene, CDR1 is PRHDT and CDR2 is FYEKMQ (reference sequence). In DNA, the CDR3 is TGTGCCAGCAGCCGTTCGGGGAGTCAGCCCCAGCATTTT. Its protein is CASSRSGSQPQHF.

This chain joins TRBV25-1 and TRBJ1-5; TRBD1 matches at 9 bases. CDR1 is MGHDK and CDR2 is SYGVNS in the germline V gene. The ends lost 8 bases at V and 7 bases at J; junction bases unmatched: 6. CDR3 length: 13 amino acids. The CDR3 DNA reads TGTGCCAGCGGGGGACAGGGTTTCCAGCCCCAGCATTTT. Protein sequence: CASGGQGFQPQHF.

This chain's CDR3 is CASTQYRGTRTGELFF. CDR3 DNA: TGTGCCAGTACTCAATACAGGGGGACCAGGACCGGGGAGCTGTTTTTT. The chain joins TRBV19 to TRBJ2-2; 8 bases are a match to TRBD1. Germline V gene data show CDR1 as LNHDA and CDR2 as SQIVND (reference sequence). Trimming at V came to 7 bases and at J to 5 bases, leaving 12 bases not matched to a gene. This CDR3 is 16 amino acids long.

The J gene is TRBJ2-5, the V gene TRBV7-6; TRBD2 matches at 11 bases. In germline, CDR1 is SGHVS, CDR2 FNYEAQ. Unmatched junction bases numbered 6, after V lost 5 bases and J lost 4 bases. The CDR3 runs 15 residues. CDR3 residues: CASSLSGTSGETQYF. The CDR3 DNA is TGTGCCAGCAGCCTATCAGGGACTAGCGGAGAGACCCAGTACTTC.

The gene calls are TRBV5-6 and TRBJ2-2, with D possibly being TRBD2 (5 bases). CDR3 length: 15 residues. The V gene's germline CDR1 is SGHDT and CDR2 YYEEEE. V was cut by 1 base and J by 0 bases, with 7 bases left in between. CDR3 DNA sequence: TGTGCCAGCAGCTTGCCCGGGGCGAACACCGGGGAGCTGTTTTTT. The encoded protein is CASSLPGANTGELFF.

CDR3 amino acids: CASSPLFQGDVETQYF. CDR3 bases: TGTGCCAGCAGCCCCCTCTTTCAAGGGGATGTTGAGACCCAGTACTTC. The gene calls are TRBV7-8 and TRBJ2-5; TRBD1 might be the D (5 bases). The germline gives CDR1 SGHVS, CDR2 FQNEAQ. The germline V and J ends were trimmed by 5 bases and 5 bases, with 21 bases remaining between them. This CDR3 spans 16 amino acids.

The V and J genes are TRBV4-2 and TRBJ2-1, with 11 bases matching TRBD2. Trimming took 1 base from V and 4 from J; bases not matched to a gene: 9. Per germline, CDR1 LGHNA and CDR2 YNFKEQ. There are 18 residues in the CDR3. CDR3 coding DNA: TGTGCCAGCAGCCAAGGCGCGATAGCGGGAGGGCCATACAATGAGCAGTTCTTC. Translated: CASSQGAIAGGPYNEQFF.

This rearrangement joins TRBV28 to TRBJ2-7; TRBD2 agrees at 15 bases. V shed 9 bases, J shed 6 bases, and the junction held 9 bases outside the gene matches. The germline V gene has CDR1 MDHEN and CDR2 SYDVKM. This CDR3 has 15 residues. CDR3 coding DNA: TGTGCCAGTTTACATCCGGGACTAGCGGGAGGCGAGCAGTACTTC. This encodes CASLHPGLAGGEQYF.

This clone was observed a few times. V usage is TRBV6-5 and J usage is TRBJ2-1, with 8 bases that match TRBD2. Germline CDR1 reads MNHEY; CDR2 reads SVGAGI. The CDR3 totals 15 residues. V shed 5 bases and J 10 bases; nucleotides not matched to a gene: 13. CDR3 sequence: CASSATGLDRAEQFF. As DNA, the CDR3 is TGTGCCAGCAGTGCTACGGGACTAGATAGGGCGGAGCAGTTCTTC.

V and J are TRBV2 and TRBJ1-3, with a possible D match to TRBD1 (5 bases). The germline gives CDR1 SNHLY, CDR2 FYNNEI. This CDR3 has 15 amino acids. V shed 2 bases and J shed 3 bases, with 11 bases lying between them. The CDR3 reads CASSESGAGGNTIYF. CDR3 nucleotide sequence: TGTGCCAGCAGTGAATCCGGGGCAGGTGGAAACACCATATATTTT.

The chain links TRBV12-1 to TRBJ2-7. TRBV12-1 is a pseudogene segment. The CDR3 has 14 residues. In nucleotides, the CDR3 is TGTGCCAGCAGCTACCGGGACCCCTCGTACGAGCAGTACTTC. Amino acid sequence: CASSYRDPSYEQYF.